One TCR beta chain is described in this entry. Method: immunoSEQ multiplex PCR; TCRdb's copy keeps in-frame clones and lacks some. This sample has under 250,000 clones, with about four fifths found just once. The germline CDR1 and CDR2 sequences are KGHDR and SFDVKD. Trimming cost V 8 bases and J 4 bases, with 7 bases left between them. CDR3 length: 11 residues. This record comes from a study of blood T cell repertoires in COVID-19. Across the whole study: Sources were T cells, B-cell-depleted T cells, or PBMCs; the material itself was cDNA or gDNA.

The sample taken for sequencing was peripheral blood. V and J are TRBV24-1 and TRBJ2-5; D gene ambiguous. This clonotype was obtained from a woman aged 50 to 65 with acute or convalescent COVID-19. The CDR3: CATTAGETQYF. The DNA of the CDR3 is TGTGCCACCACCGCCGGAGAGACCCAGTACTTC.